This TCR beta chain was recorded in a study of identifying expanded T cells in peripheral blood. Trimming pared 7 bases from V and 4 bases from J, leaving 13 bases between. This CDR3 is built from 13 residues. The germline gives CDR1 LNHDA, CDR2 SQIVND (reference sequence). Method: immunoSEQ multiplex PCR; TCRdb's copy keeps in-frame clones and lacks some. The sample comprises about 78,000 clones, about four fifths of which are singletons, and about 17% rests with the top ten. Healthy donors had no documented immune events, such as infections, while sampled. The specimen sequenced was blood. This sequence originates from a person aged 18 to 75 in good health. The genes are TRBV19 and TRBJ2-5, with D uncertain. The CDR3 spells CASNGRPGETQYF. The CDR3 DNA is TGTGCCAGTAACGGACGACCTGGAGAGACCCAGTACTTC.